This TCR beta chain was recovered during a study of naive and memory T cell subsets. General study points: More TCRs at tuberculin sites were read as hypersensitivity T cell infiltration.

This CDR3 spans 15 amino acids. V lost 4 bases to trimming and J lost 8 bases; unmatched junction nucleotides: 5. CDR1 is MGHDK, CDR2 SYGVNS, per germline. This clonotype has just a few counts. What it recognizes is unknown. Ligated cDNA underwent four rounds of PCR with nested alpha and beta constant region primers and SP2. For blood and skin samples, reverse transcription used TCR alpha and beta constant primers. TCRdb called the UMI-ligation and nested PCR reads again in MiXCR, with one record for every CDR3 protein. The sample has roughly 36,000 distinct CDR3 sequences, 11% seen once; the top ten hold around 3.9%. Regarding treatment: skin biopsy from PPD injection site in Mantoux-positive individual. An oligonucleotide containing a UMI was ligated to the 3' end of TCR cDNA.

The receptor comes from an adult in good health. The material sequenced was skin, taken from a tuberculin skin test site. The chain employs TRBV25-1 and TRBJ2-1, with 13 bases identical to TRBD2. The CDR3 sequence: CASSATSGRAHEQFF. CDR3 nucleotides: TGTGCCAGCAGTGCCACTAGCGGGAGGGCCCATGAGCAGTTCTTC.